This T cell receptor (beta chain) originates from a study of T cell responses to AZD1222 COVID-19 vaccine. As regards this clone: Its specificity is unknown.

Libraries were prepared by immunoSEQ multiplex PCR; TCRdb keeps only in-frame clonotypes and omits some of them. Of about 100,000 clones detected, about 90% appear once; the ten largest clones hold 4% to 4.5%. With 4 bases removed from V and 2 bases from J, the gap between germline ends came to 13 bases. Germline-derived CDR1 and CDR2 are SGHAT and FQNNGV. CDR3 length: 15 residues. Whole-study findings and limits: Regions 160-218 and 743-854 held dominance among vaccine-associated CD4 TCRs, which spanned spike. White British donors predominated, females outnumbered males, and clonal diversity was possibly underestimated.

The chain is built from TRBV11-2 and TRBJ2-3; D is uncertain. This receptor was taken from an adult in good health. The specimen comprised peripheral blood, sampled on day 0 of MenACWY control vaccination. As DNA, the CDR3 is TGTGCCAGCAGCTCTTACACCTTTCACACAGATACGCAGTATTTT. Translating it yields CASSSYTFHTDTQYF. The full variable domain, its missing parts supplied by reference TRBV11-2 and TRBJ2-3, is EAGVAQSPRYKIIEKRQSVAFWCNPISGHATLYWYQQILGQGPKLLIQFQNNGVVDDSQLPKDRFSAERLKGVDSTLKIQPAKLEDSAVYLCASSSYTFHTDTQYFGPGTRLTVL.